This T cell receptor (beta chain) was profiled in a study of persistence of HIV-infected CD4 T cells. In the case of this clone: The antigen is undetermined.

Sequencing used immunoSEQ version 4 in survey mode. Sequencing used immunoSEQ multiplex PCR; TCRdb keeps in-frame clones, though not all of them. Altogether roughly 32,000 clones are present, 75% to 85% being singletons, with the ten largest covering 15% to 20%. The CDR3 contains 15 residues. CDR1 and CDR2 from the germline V gene are SNHLY and FYNNEI. V dropped 1 base and J dropped 1 base, with 10 bases sitting between them. Cells were stimulated with overlapping HIV-1 Gag 15-mer peptides. CD40L/CD69 double-negative CD45RO-high memory CD4+ T cells were collected. The chain links TRBV2 to TRBJ1-1; no clear D. The sequencing here drew on CD4+ T cells sorted from PBMCs after approximately 20-hour stimulation, taken from a patient who received antiretroviral therapy. This TCR came from an adult woman with HIV who was CMV-seropositive. The DNA for the CDR3 is TGTGCCAGCAGTGAAGGAGGACTAGGGAACACTGAAGCTTTCTTT. It specifies CASSEGGLGNTEAFF.